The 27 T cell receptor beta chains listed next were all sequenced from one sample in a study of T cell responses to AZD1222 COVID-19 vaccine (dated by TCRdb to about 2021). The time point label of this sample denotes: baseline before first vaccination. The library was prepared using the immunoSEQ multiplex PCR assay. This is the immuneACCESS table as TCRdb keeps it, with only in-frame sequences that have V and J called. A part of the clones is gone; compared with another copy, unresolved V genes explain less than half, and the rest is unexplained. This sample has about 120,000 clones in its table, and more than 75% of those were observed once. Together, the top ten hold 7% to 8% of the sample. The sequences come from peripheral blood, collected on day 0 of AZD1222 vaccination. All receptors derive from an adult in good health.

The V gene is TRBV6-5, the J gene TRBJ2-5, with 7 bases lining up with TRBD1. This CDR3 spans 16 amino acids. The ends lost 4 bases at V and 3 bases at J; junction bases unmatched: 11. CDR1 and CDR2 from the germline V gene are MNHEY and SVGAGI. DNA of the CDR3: TGTGCCAGCAGTTCCCTCCGGGACAGACAGGAAGAGACCCAGTACTTC. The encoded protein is CASSSLRDRQEETQYF.

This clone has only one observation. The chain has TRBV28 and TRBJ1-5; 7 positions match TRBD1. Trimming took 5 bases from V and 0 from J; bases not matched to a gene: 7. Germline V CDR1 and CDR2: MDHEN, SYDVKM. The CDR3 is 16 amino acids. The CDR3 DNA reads TGTGCCAGCAGTCGTACAGGGGCAGATAGCAATCAGCCCCAGCATTTT. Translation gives CASSRTGADSNQPQHF. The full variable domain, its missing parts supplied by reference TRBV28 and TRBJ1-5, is DVKVTQSSRYLVKRTGEKVFLECVQDMDHENMFWYRQDPGLGLRLIYFSYDVKMKEKGDIPEGYSVSREKKERFSLILESASTNQTSMYLCASSRTGADSNQPQHFGDGTRLSIL.

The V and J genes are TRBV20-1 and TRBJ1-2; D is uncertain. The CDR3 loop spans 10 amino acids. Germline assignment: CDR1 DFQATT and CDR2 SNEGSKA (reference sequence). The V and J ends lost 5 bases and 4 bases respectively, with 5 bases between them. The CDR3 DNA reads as TGCAGTGCTGCCCCCTATGGCTACACCTTC. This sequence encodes CSAAPYGYTF.

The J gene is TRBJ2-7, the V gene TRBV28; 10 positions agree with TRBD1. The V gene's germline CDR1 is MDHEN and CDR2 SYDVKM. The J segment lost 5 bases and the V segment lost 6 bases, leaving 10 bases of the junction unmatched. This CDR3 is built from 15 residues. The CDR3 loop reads CASSTPDRGQNEQYF. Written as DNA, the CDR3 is TGTGCCAGCAGCACCCCTGACAGGGGGCAAAACGAGCAGTACTTC.

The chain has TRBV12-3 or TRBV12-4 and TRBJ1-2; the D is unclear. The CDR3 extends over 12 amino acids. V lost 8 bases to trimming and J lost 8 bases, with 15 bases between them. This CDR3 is CASRDGLLGYTF. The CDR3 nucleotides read TGTGCCAGCCGTGACGGCCTCCTGGGCTACACCTTC.

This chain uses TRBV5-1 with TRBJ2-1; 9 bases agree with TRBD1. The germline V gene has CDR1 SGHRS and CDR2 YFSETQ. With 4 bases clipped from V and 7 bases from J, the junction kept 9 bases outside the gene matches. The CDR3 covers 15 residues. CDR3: CASSTPGQGTNEQFF. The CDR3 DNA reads TGCGCCAGCAGCACCCCGGGACAGGGAACGAATGAGCAGTTCTTC.

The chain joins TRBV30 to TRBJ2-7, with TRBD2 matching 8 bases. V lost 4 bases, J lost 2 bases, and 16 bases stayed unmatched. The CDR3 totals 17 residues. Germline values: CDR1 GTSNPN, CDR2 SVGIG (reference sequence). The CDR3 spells CAWTWGASGSRAYEQYF. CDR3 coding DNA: TGTGCCTGGACCTGGGGGGCTAGCGGGTCTCGGGCCTACGAGCAGTACTTC.

CDR3 loop: CASSSPGQGYEQYF. The DNA for the CDR3 is TGTGCCAGCAGCTCGCCGGGACAGGGATACGAGCAGTACTTC. The chain recombines TRBV5-4 with TRBJ2-7; 9 nucleotides match TRBD1. With V trimmed by 3 bases and J by 4 bases, 5 bases remained unmatched. CDR1 and CDR2 from the germline V gene are SGHNT and YYREEE (reference sequence). CDR3 size: 14 residues.

The DNA for the CDR3 is TGTGCCAGCAGCGTAGGAATTAGCAATCAGCCCCAGCATTTT. Protein sequence: CASSVGISNQPQHF. The gene calls are TRBV9 and TRBJ1-5; D is ambiguous. Per the germline V gene, CDR1 is SGDLS and CDR2 is YYNGEE. The V and J ends lost 0 bases and 0 bases respectively, with 4 bases between them. The CDR3 has 14 residues.

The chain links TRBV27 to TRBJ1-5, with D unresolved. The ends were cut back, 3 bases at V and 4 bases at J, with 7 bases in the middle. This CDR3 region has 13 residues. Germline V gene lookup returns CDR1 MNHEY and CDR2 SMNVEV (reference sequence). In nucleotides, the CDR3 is TGTGCCAGCAGTTTGGGCAGAAATCAGCCCCAGCATTTT. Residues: CASSLGRNQPQHF.

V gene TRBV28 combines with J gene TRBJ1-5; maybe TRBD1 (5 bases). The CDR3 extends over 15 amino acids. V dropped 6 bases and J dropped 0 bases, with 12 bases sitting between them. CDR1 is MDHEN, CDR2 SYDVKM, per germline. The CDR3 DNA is TGTGCCAGCAGCCTCGGGGGGACTAGCAATCAGCCCCAGCATTTT. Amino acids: CASSLGGTSNQPQHF.

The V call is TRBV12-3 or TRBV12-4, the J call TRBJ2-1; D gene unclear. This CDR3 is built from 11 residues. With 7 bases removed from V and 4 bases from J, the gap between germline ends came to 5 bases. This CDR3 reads CASTSYNEQFF. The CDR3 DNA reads TGTGCCAGCACCAGTTACAATGAGCAGTTCTTC.

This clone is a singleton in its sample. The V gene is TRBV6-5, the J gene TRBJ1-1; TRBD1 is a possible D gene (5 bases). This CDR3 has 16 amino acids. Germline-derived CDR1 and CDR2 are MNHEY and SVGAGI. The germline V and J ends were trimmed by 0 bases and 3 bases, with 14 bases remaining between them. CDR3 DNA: TGTGCCAGCAGTTACTCAATCGGGGGAGGTTACACTGAAGCTTTCTTT. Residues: CASSYSIGGGYTEAFF.

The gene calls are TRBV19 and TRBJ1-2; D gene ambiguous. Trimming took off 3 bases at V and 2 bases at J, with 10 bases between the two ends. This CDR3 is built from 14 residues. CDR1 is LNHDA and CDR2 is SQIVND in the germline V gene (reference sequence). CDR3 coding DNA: TGTGCCAGTAGTATCATTAGCCGCAACTATGGCTACACCTTC. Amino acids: CASSIISRNYGYTF.

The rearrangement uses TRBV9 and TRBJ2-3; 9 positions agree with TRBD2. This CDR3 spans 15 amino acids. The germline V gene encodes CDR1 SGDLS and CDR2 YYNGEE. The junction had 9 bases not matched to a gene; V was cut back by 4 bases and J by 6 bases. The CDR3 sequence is CASSPSAGGRDTQYF. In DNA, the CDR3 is TGTGCCAGCAGCCCGTCAGCGGGAGGTCGGGATACGCAGTATTTT. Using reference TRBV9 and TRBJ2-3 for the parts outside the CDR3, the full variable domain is DSGVTQTPKHLITATGQRVTLRCSPRSGDLSVYWYQQSLDQGLQFLIQYYNGEERAKGNILERFSAQQFPDLHSELNLSSLELGDSALYFCASSPSAGGRDTQYFGPGTRLTVL.

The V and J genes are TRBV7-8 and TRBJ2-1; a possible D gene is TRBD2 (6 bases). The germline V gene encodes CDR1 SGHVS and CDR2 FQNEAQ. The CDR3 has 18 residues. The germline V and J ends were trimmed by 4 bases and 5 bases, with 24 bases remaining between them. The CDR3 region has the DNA TGTGCCAGCAGCTACTCTAGCGTTTACGTCATTCAGGACAATGAGCAGTTCTTC. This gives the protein CASSYSSVYVIQDNEQFF.

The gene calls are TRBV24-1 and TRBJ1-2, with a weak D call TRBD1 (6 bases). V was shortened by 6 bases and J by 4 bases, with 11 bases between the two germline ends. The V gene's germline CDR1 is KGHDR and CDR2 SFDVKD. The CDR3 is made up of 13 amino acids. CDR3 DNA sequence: TGTGCCACCAGTCCAGGGGCGGGCTATGGCTACACCTTC. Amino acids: CATSPGAGYGYTF.

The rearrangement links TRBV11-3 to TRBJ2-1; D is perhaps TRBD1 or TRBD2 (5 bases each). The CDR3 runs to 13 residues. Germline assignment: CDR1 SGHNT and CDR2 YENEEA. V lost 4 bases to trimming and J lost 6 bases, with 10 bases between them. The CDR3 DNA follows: TGTGCCAGCAGCTCCCGGGGCACCAATGAGCAGTTCTTC. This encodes CASSSRGTNEQFF.

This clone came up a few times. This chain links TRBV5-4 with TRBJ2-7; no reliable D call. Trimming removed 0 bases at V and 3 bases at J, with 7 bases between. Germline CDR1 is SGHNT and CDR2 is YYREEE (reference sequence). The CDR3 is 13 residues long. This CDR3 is CASSLDLFYEQYF. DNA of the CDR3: TGTGCCAGCAGCTTGGACTTATTCTACGAGCAGTACTTC.

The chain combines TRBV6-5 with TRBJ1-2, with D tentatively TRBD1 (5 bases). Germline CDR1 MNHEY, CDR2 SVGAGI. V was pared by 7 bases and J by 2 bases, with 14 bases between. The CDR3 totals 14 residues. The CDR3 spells CASTPYEGNYGYTF. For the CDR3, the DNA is TGTGCCAGCACCCCCTATGAGGGGAACTATGGCTACACCTTC.

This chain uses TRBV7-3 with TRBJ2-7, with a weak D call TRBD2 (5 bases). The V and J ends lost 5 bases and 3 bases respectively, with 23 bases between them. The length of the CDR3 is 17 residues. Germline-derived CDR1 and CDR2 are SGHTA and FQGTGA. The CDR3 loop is CASSPMRGSPSYYEQYF. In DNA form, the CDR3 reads TGTGCCAGCAGCCCAATGAGAGGGTCCCCCTCCTACTACGAGCAGTACTTC.

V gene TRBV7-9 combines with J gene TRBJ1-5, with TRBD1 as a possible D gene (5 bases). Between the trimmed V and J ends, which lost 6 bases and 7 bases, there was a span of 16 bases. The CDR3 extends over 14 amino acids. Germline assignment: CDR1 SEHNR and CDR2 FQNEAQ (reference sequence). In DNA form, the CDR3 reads TGTGCCAGCAGTAAGACGGGGGGTCGGCAGCCCCAGCATTTT. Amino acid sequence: CASSKTGGRQPQHF.

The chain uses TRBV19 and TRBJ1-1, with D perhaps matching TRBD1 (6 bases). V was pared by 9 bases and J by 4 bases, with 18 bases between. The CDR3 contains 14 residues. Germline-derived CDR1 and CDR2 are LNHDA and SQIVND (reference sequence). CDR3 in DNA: TGTGCCAGCCCTGGACAGAGGGGCAGCACTGAAGCTTTCTTT. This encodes CASPGQRGSTEAFF.

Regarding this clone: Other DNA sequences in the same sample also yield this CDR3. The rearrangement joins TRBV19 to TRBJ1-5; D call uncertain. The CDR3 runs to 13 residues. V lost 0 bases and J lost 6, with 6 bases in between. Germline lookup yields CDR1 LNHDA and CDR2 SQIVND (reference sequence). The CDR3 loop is CASSIDRGQPQHF. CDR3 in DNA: TGTGCCAGTAGTATAGATCGGGGTCAGCCCCAGCATTTT.

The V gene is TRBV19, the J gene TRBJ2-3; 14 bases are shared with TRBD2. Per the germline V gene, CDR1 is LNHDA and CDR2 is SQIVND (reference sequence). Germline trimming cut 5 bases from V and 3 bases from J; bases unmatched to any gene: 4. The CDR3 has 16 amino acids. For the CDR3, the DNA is TGTGCCAGTAGTCCCCGGACTAGCGGGAGGACAGATACGCAGTATTTT. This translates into CASSPRTSGRTDTQYF.

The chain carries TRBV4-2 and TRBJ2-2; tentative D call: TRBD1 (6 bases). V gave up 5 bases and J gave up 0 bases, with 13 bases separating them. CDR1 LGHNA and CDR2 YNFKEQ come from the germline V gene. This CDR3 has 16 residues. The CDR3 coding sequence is TGTGCCAGCAGCTACCTGGGGGCCTCGAACACCGGGGAGCTGTTTTTT. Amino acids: CASSYLGASNTGELFF.

DNA for the CDR3: TGTGCCAGCAGCTTAGTGGGGCGGGGCGCGGGAAACACCATATATTTT. This codes for CASSLVGRGAGNTIYF. The chain uses TRBV7-2 and TRBJ1-3; D may be TRBD1 (5 bases). Germline CDR1 is SGHTA and CDR2 is FQGNSA. The CDR3 is 16 residues long. The germline V and J ends were trimmed by 1 base and 4 bases, with 14 bases remaining between them.